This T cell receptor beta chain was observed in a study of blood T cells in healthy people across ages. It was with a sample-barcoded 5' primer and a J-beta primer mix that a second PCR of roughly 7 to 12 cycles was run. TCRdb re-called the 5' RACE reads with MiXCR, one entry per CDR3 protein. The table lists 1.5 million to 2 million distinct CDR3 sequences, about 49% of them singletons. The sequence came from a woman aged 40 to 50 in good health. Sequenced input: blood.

The CDR3 DNA follows: TGTGCCAGCAGTGATGGTCAGGGGCTGGGAACTGAAGCTTTCTTT. Encoded protein: CASSDGQGLGTEAFF. V gene TRBV25-1 combines with J gene TRBJ1-1, with D perhaps matching TRBD1 (6 bases). Deletions cut 3 bases from V and 5 bases from J, with 16 bases between. The CDR3 extends over 15 amino acids. Germline CDR1 and CDR2: MGHDK and SYGVNS.